The 7 T cell receptor beta chains presented below share a single source sample, sequenced in a study of T cells after posttransplantation cyclophosphamide. Assay used: immunoSEQ multiplex PCR; TCRdb lists only in-frame clones, some missing. The data show under 5,000 clones, with approximately 75% seen just once and approximately 55% held by the top ten. Control samples came 1 year after myeloablative marrow transplants with methotrexate plus calcineurin inhibitor. Source: PBMCs, taken after allogeneic stem cell transplant with calcineurin inhibitor and methotrexate. These receptors all stem from a female patient aged 50-59 years who received an allogeneic stem cell transplant from an unrelated donor, was CMV-positive, and had acute and chronic GVHD. Some T cells may have come from the graft donor.

The chain uses TRBV11-2 and TRBJ2-7; 7 positions match TRBD2. The CDR3 sequence is 14 residues long. Unmatched junction bases numbered 3, after V lost 4 bases and J lost 0 bases. Germline CDR1 reads SGHAT; CDR2 reads FQNNGV. CDR3: CASSWGGSSYEQYF. CDR3 sequence (DNA): TGTGCCAGCAGCTGGGGGGGGAGCTCCTACGAGCAGTACTTC.

This clone was seen a few times. The chain joins TRBV19 to TRBJ2-7, with 8 nucleotides matching TRBD1. This CDR3 contains 14 residues. From germline, CDR1 is LNHDA and CDR2 SQIVND (reference sequence). V shed 10 bases and J 0 bases; nucleotides not matched to a gene: 8. The CDR3 reads CATSRTGNSYEQYF. CDR3 nucleotide sequence: TGTGCCACTTCCCGGACAGGGAACTCCTACGAGCAGTACTTC.

V gene TRBV14 combines with J gene TRBJ2-7; weak D call: TRBD1 (6 bases). The CDR3 is made up of 17 amino acids. The V end lost 0 bases, the J end lost 6 bases, and 21 bases lay between the germline ends. Germline V CDR1 and CDR2: SGHDN, FVKESK. Here the CDR3 reads CASSQDRWAQGLGEQYF. DNA for the CDR3: TGTGCCAGCAGCCAAGACCGTTGGGCTCAGGGGCTCGGCGAGCAGTACTTC.

V and J are TRBV27 and TRBJ2-7; D not resolved. Germline-derived CDR1 and CDR2 are MNHEY and SMNVEV (reference sequence). The V and J ends lost 6 bases and 0 bases respectively, with 18 bases between them. The CDR3 spans 16 residues. The CDR3 sequence is CASSHSPRHSSYEQYF. The CDR3 bases are TGTGCCAGCAGCCACAGCCCTCGACACTCCTCCTACGAGCAGTACTTC.

The V and J genes are TRBV13 and TRBJ2-7; 7 nucleotides align to TRBD2. The CDR3 is made up of 16 amino acids. V shed 2 bases, J shed 6 bases, and the junction held 13 bases outside the gene matches. The germline gives CDR1 PRHDT, CDR2 FYEKMQ (reference sequence). The CDR3 bases are TGTGCCAGCAGCTTAAGCGGGGCCCTTAAACAGAGCGAGCAGTACTTC. Protein sequence: CASSLSGALKQSEQYF.

The CDR3 is CASSTPGWAGHGYGYTF. The CDR3 DNA is TGTGCCAGTAGTACTCCAGGGTGGGCAGGGCATGGCTATGGCTACACCTTC. V and J are TRBV19 and TRBJ1-2; TRBD1 is a possible D gene (5 bases). Germline V gene sequence: CDR1 LNHDA, CDR2 SQIVND (reference sequence). This CDR3 is built from 17 residues. V was shortened by 4 bases and J by 4 bases, with 22 bases between the two germline ends.

J is TRBJ1-3 and V is TRBV9, with D hard to call. CDR3 length equals 13 residues. Germline CDR1 SGDLS, CDR2 YYNGEE. V was clipped by 3 bases and J by 0 bases, with 4 bases between them. In nucleotides, the CDR3 is TGTGCCAGCAGCGACACCTCTGGAAACACCATATATTTT. Encoded protein: CASSDTSGNTIYF.